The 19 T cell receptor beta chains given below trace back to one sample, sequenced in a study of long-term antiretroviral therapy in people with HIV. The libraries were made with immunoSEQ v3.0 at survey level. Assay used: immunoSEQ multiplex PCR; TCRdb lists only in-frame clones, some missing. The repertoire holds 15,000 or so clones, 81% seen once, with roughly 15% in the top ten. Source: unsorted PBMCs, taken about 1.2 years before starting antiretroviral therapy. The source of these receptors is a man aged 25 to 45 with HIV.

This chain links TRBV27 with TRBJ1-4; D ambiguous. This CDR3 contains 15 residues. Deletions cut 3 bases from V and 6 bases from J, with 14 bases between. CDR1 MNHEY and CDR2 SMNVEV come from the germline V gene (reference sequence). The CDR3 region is CASSFGVPDYEKLFF. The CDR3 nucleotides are TGTGCCAGCAGTTTCGGAGTTCCGGATTATGAAAAACTGTTTTTT.

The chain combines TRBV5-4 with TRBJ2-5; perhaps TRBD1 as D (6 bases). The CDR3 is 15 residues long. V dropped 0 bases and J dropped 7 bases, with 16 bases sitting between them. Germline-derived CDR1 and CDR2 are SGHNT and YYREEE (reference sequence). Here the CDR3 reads CASSLGHPQGGTQYF. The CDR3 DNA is TGTGCCAGCAGCTTGGGACACCCCCAAGGGGGGACCCAGTACTTC.

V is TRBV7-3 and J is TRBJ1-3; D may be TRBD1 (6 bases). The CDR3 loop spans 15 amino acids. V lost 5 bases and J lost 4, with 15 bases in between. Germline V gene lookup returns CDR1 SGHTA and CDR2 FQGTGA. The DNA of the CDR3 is TGTGCCAGCAGCCCCGCGGGGGGCGCAGGAAACACCATATATTTT. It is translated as CASSPAGGAGNTIYF.

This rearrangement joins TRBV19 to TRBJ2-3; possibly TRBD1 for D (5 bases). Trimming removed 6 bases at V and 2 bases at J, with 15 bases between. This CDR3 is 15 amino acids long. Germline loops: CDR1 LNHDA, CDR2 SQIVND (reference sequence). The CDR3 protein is CASSNGQGSTDTQYF. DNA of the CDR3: TGTGCCAGTAGCAATGGTCAGGGATCCACAGATACGCAGTATTTT.

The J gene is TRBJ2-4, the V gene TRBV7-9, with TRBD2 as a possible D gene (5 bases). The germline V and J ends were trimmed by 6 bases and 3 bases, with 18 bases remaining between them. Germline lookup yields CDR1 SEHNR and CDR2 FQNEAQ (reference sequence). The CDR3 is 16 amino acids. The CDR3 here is CASSSDVLGDKNIQYF. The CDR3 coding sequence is TGTGCCAGCAGTTCGGACGTCCTCGGGGACAAAAACATTCAGTACTTC.

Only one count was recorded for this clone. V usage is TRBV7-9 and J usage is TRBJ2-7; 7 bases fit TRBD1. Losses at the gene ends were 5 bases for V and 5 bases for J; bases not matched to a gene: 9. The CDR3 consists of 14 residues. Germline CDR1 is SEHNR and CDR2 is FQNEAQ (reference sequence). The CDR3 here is CASSRGGYAHEQYF. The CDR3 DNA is TGTGCCAGCAGCCGAGGGGGCTATGCCCACGAGCAGTACTTC.

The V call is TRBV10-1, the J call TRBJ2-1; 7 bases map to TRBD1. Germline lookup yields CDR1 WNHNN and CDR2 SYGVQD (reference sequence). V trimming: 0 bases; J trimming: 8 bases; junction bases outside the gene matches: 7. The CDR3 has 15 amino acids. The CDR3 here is CASSESKGARDEQFF. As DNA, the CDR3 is TGCGCCAGCAGTGAGTCGAAGGGGGCCCGGGATGAGCAGTTCTTC.

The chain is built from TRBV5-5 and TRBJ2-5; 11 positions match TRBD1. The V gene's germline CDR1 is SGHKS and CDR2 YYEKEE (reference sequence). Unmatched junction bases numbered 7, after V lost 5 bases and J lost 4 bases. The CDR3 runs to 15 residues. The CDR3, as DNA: TGTGCCAGCAGAGGGGACAGGGGGATCCGAGAGACCCAGTACTTC. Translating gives CASRGDRGIRETQYF.

The CDR3 DNA is TGCGCCAGCAGCTTGGCAGCACAGGGAAACGAGCAGTACTTC. Amino acids: CASSLAAQGNEQYF. The chain recombines TRBV5-1 with TRBJ2-7, with D possibly being TRBD1 (6 bases). Germline CDR1 reads SGHRS; CDR2 reads YFSETQ. Trimming left V 0 bases short and J 5 bases short, with 12 bases between. CDR3 length: 14 amino acids.

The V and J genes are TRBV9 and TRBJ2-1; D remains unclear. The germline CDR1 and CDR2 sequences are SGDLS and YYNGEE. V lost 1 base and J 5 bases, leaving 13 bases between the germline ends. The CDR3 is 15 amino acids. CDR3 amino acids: CASSVIGLLDNEQFF. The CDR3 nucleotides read TGTGCCAGCAGCGTAATCGGGTTGTTAGACAATGAGCAGTTCTTC.

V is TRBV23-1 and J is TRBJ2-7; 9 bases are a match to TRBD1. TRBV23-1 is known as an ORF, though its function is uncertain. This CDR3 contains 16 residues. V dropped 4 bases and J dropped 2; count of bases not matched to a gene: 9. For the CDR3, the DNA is TGCGCCAGCAGTCTTCGGGGCGGGACAGGGACCTACGAGCAGTACTTC. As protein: CASSLRGGTGTYEQYF.

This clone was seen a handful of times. CDR3 loop: CASRTQGDSNQPQHF. The CDR3 region has the DNA TGTGCCAGCAGGACTCAGGGAGATAGCAATCAGCCCCAGCATTTT. The V and J genes are TRBV6-5 and TRBJ1-5, with D possibly being TRBD1 (5 bases). Trimming cost V 6 bases and J 0 bases, with 12 bases left between them. Germline V lookup: CDR1 MNHEY, CDR2 SVGAGI. This CDR3 contains 15 residues.

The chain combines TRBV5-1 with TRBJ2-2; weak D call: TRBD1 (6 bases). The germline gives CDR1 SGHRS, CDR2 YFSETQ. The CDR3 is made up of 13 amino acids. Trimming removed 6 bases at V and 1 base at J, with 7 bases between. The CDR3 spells CASKTGNTGELFF. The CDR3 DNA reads TGCGCCAGCAAGACAGGGAACACCGGGGAGCTGTTTTTT.

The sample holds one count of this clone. This CDR3 is CASSPQAHYLYEQYF. The CDR3 coding sequence is TGTGCCAGCAGTCCACAAGCCCATTATCTCTACGAGCAGTACTTC. The gene calls are TRBV27 and TRBJ2-7; D not resolved. The CDR3 is 15 amino acids. V shed 5 bases and J shed 3 bases, with 17 bases lying between them. CDR1 and CDR2 from the germline V gene are MNHEY and SMNVEV (reference sequence).

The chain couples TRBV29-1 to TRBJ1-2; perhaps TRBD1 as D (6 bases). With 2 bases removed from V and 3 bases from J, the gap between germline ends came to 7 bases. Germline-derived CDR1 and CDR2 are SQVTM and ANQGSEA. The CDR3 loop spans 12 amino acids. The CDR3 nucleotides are TGCAGCGTTGAAAACAGGGACTATGGCTACACCTTC. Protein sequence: CSVENRDYGYTF.

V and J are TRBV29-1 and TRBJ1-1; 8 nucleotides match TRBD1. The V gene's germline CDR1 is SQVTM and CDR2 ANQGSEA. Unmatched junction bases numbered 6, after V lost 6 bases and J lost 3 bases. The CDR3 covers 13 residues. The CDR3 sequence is CSVSRGPDTEAFF. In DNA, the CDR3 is TGCAGCGTCTCCAGGGGGCCGGACACTGAAGCTTTCTTT.

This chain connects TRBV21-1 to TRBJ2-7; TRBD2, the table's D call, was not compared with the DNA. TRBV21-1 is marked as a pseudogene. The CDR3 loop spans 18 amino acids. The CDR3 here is CASSMDGREGTDIPRLTF. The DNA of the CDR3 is TGTGCCAGCAGCATGGACGGGCGGGAGGGGACAGATATACCTCGTCTGACGTTC.

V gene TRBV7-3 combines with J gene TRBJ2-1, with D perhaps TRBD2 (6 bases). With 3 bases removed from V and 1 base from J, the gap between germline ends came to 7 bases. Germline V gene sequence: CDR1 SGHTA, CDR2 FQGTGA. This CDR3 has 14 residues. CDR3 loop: CASSLGGSYNEQFF. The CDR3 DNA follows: TGTGCCAGCAGCTTGGGGGGTTCCTACAATGAGCAGTTCTTC.

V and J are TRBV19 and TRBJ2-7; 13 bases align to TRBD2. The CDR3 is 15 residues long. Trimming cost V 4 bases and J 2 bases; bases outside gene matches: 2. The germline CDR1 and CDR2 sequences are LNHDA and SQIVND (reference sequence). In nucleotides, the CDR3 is TGTGCCAGTAGTAAGGGACTAGCGGGGACCTACGAGCAGTACTTC. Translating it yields CASSKGLAGTYEQYF.